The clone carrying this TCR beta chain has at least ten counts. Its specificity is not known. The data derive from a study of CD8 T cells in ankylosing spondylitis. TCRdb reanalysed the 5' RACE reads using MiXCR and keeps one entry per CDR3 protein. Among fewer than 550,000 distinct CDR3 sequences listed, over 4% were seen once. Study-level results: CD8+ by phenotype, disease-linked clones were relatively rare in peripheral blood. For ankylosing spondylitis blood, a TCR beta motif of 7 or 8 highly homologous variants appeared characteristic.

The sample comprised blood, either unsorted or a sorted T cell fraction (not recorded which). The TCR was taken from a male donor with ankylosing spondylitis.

This chain's CDR3 is CASSLGLVGDTQYF. CDR3 nucleotide sequence: TGCGCCAGCAGCTTGGGACTAGTCGGAGATACGCAGTATTTT. This chain joins TRBV5-1 and TRBJ2-3; tentatively, D is TRBD2 (6 bases). The germline V gene encodes CDR1 SGHRS and CDR2 YFSETQ. The CDR3 is made up of 14 amino acids. V lost 0 bases, J lost 5 bases, and 10 bases lay in between.